These T cell receptor beta chains were read from a single sample in a study of shared clonotypes between healthy human individuals. Some clones are missing from TCRdb's copy, which holds only in-frame ones; the method was immunoSEQ multiplex PCR. The sample contains under 650,000 clones, approximately 95% of which appear only once. Material for sequencing was naive CD4+ T cells sorted from blood. These receptors originate from a woman in her twenties or thirties in good health. Both conserved end residues are part of each CDR3. The D gene is left open where the match is weak. Some rows mark clone size as missing; the rest say once, few, many or name a class of expanded clone.

cdr3_nt cdr3_aa clone_size j_call v_call d_call
TGTGCCAGCAAGGCGGGTCCCGGGCAAGGAAACACTGAAGCTTTCTTT CASKAGPGQGNTEAFF - TRBJ1-1 TRBV28 -
TGTGCCAGTACCAGACGCGGGACAGGGAACGGAAACACCATATATTTT CASTRRGTGNGNTIYF - TRBJ1-3 TRBV19 TRBD1
TGTGCCAGCAGTCCCACGTTTTTCAGGACCTCTGGAAACACCATATATTTT CASSPTFFRTSGNTIYF once TRBJ1-3 TRBV28 -
TGTGCCAGCAGCTCCCTAGCGGGAGGAAAGACCCAGTACTTC CASSSLAGGKTQYF - TRBJ2-5 TRBV28 TRBD2
TGTGCCAGCAGTGCCGGGACTAGCGGGAGTATCGTCTACGAGCAGTACTTC CASSAGTSGSIVYEQYF - TRBJ2-7 TRBV6-1 TRBD2
TGTGCCAGCAGCCCACCGGACCGAAATCAGCCCCAGCATTTT CASSPPDRNQPQHF - TRBJ1-5 TRBV7-2 -
TGTGCCAGCAGTCCGGGCGGGGGTGCCTCCTACGAGCAGTACTTC CASSPGGGASYEQYF - TRBJ2-7 TRBV28 TRBD2
TGCGCCAGCAGCACAGGACAGGGAGAGCAGCAGTTCTTC CASSTGQGEQQFF - TRBJ2-1 TRBV5-1 TRBD1
TGTGCCAGCAGTGACCAAGGAGGGGCGAGCTACGAGCAGTACTTC CASSDQGGASYEQYF - TRBJ2-7 TRBV6-1 -
TGTGCCAGCAGAAACCTCCTTCGGGCAGACACTGAAGCTTTCTTT CASRNLLRADTEAFF - TRBJ1-1 TRBV28 -
TGTGCCAGCAGCCAGTTTTCAGGCTCTGGGGCCAACGTCCTGACTTTC CASSQFSGSGANVLTF once TRBJ2-6 TRBV4-2 -
TGTGCCAGCAGCTTGATGGGGGCCGACGGCTACACCTTC CASSLMGADGYTF - TRBJ1-2 TRBV5-8 -
TGTGCCAGCAGGTCACACGGCGATAGCAATCAGCCCCAGCATTTT CASRSHGDSNQPQHF - TRBJ1-5 TRBV28 -
TGTGCCAGCGCCCCTGGGGGCTCAACAACTAATGAAAAACTGTTTTTT CASAPGGSTTNEKLFF - TRBJ1-4 TRBV28 -
TGTGCCATCGCCGGGACAGGGGGCCGGGGGGCTTTCTTT CAIAGTGGRGAFF - TRBJ1-1 TRBV10-3 TRBD1
TGCGCCAGCAGCCGTCCGGGACAGGGGGTATCCTACGAGCAGTACTTC CASSRPGQGVSYEQYF - TRBJ2-7 TRBV5-1 TRBD1
TGCGCCAGCAGCCTCGGAGGAAGGGGGCGGTCCTACGAGCAGTACTTC CASSLGGRGRSYEQYF - TRBJ2-7 TRBV5-1 TRBD1
TGTGCCAGCAGTGAAGCTGGCAGGCCTTCTAACGAGCAGTACTTC CASSEAGRPSNEQYF - TRBJ2-7 TRBV6-1 -
TGCGCCAGCAGTATGGGACAGGGGGAGGTGAACACTGAAGCTTTCTTT CASSMGQGEVNTEAFF - TRBJ1-1 TRBV5-1 TRBD1
TGTGCCAGCAGCTTAGCGCGTTTGAGGGGGGGAACTAATGAAAAACTGTTTTTT CASSLARLRGGTNEKLFF - TRBJ1-4 TRBV11-3 -
TGTGCCAGCATCAGCGGAGGAGAGACCCAGTACTTC CASISGGETQYF - TRBJ2-5 TRBV6-1 -
TGTGCCAGCAGCCCTCAGGGGGGGTATAATTCACCCCTCCACTTT CASSPQGGYNSPLHF - TRBJ1-6 TRBV11-2 TRBD1
TGTGCCAGCAGACGGCCTTCCGGGGGTGAAGCTTTCTTT CASRRPSGGEAFF once TRBJ1-1 TRBV4-2 -
TGTGCCAGCAGTTTAACAGGGAAGCTCGGCTACACCTTC CASSLTGKLGYTF - TRBJ1-2 TRBV28 -
TGTGCCACCTTAACTCGGACTCTTCCTGGAAACACCATATATTTT CATLTRTLPGNTIYF - TRBJ1-3 TRBV28 -
TGTGCCAGCAGCCGTGAGACAGATACGCAGTATTTT CASSRETDTQYF - TRBJ2-3 TRBV7-2 -